This T cell receptor beta chain was identified during a study of CD8 T cells in ankylosing spondylitis. In germline, CDR1 is MGHDK, CDR2 SYGVNS. The CDR3 loop spans 14 amino acids. The V gene lost 2 bases and the J gene lost 6 bases, with 13 bases spanning the gap. Study-level findings and limits: Disease-linked clones were CD8+ and relatively rare in peripheral blood. The clones that were linked to disease were reported to be significantly enriched in matched synovial fluid samples from ankylosing spondylitis patients.

Only a few counts were recorded for this clonotype. As yet, its antigen is unknown. MiXCR, run by TCRdb on the 5' RACE reads, gives a single entry per CDR3 protein. The data contain approximately 140,000 distinct CDR3 sequences, over 7% of them seen just once; the ten biggest clones take up approximately 3.5%. This sequence originates from a male donor with ankylosing spondylitis or in good health (not recorded which). This chain links TRBV25-1 with TRBJ2-5; D remains unclear. Sequencing was carried out using blood, either unsorted or a sorted T cell fraction (not recorded which). CDR3 sequence (DNA): TGTGCCAGCAGTGAAGGTGGAGATAGGAAGACCCAGTACTTC. Residues: CASSEGGDRKTQYF.